This record concerns one T cell receptor beta chain sequence. This sample was included in a study of technical replicates of blood from a few donors. Sequenced by immunoSEQ multiplex PCR; TCRdb stores in-frame clones only, minus some. There are about 91,000 clones in the sample; around 92% occur only once, and over 0.2% lies in the top ten. Germline values: CDR1 MNHNS, CDR2 SASEGT. V trimming: 0 bases; J trimming: 11 bases; junction bases outside the gene matches: 9. This CDR3 has 14 amino acids. Sequencing was carried out using T cells isolated from PBMCs. The TCR originated in a human donor in good health. The V and J genes are TRBV6-1 and TRBJ1-1; 7 bases agree with TRBD1. CDR3 coding DNA: TGTGCCAGCAGTGAAGCGTCAGGACAGGTGAGGGCTTTCTTT. Protein sequence: CASSEASGQVRAFF.